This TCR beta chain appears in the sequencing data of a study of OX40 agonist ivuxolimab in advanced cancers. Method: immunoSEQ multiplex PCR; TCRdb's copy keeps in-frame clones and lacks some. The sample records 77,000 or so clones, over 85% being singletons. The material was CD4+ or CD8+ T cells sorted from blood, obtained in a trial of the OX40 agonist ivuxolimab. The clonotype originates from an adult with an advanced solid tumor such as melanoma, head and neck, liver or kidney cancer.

CDR3 coding DNA: TGTGCCATCAGTGCAGGACAGGGGGCGCGTGGCTACACCTTC. This encodes CAISAGQGARGYTF. The chain combines TRBV10-3 with TRBJ1-2; 11 nucleotides align to TRBD1. The CDR3 covers 14 residues. Germline V gene lookup returns CDR1 ENHRY and CDR2 SYGVKD. V lost 4 bases to trimming and J lost 7 bases; unmatched junction nucleotides: 5.